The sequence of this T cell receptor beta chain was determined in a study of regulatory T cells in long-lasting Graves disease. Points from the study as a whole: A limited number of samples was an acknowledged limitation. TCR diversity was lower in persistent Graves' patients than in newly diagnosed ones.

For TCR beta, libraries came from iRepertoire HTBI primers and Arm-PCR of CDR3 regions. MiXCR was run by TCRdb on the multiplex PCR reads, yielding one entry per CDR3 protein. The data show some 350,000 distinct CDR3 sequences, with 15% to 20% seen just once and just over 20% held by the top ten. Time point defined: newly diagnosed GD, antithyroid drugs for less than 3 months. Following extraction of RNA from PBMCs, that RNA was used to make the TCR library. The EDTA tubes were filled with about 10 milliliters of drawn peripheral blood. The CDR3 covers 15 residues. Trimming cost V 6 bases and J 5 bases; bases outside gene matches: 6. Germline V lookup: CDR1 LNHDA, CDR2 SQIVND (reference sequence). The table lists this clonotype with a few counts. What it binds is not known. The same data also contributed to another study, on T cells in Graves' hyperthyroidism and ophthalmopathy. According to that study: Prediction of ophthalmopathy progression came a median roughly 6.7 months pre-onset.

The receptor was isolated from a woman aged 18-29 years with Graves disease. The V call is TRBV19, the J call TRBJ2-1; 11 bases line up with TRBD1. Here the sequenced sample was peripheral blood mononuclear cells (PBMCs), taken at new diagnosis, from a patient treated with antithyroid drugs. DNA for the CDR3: TGTGCCAGTAGGCTGAGGGACAGGGGGAACAATGAGCAGTTCTTC. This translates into CASRLRDRGNNEQFF.